This T cell receptor (beta chain) was obtained from a study of blood T cell repertoires in COVID-19. Whole-study context: There were acute and convalescent COVID-19 samples, and they came from the United States, Italy and Spain. In each case, the material was cDNA or gDNA derived from T cells, B-cell-depleted T cells, or PBMCs.

The germline V gene encodes CDR1 LGHNA and CDR2 YNFKEQ. CDR3 size: 14 residues. Trimming took 8 bases from V and 3 from J, leaving 14 bases between them. Per the authors' pipeline: How many nucleated cells were present was estimated from reference gene primer amplification. TCRdb's table, derived via immunoSEQ multiplex PCR, lists solely in-frame clones and lacks some. For V, J and clone size, that table is used; D and trimming come from the DNA. The sample shows 65,000 to 85,000 clones, roughly 88% of them seen only once. The sample consisted of peripheral blood. The TCR sequence derives from a human donor in a cohort sampled during active COVID-19. The chain employs TRBV4-2 and TRBJ2-1, with D possibly being TRBD2 (5 bases). CDR3 in amino acids: CASATPRDYNEQFF. CDR3 bases: TGTGCCAGCGCAACCCCACGGGACTACAATGAGCAGTTCTTC.